Here is one TCR beta chain with its context. Its cognate antigen is unknown. Its ends do not fully match the called genes, so a read error is possible. Germline assignment: CDR1 MNHEY and CDR2 SVGEGT. This CDR3 is built from 15 residues. The data originate from a study of T cells after yellow fever vaccination. Regarding the study as a whole: Researchers noted that a small share of clonotypes showed up in both CD4 and CD8 compartments.

TCRdb analysed the 5' RACE reads with MiXCR anew, one entry per CDR3 protein. The sample consists of around 590,000 distinct CDR3 sequences, 10% to 15% of them appearing once. This sequence originates from a man aged 25 to 45 who received the YFV17D yellow fever vaccine. The J gene is TRBJ2-5, the V gene TRBV6-2 or TRBV6-3; 12 bases are shared with TRBD2. The sample here was PBMCs, taken on the day of the yellow fever booster vaccination. Here the CDR3 DNA reads TGTGCCATCAGTGGACTAGCGGGACCTCAAGAGACCCAGTACTTC. Amino acids: CAISGLAGPQETQYF.